The 29 T cell receptor beta chains listed next were all sequenced from one sample in a study of T cells in Graves' hyperthyroidism and ophthalmopathy. There were TCR beta CDR3 regions amplified from RNA transcripts. HTBI primers were employed in a first-round RT-PCR of the TCR CDR3. TCRdb independently ran MiXCR on the multiplex PCR reads; one entry per CDR3 protein. Of roughly 570,000 distinct CDR3 sequences listed, 15% to 18% are singletons. The sample taken for sequencing was blood. The receptor set was obtained from a woman in her twenties or thirties with Graves' hyperthyroidism.

This clonotype was picked up many times. This rearrangement joins TRBV6-6 to TRBJ2-2; a weak D match, TRBD1 (5 bases). In germline, CDR1 is MNHNY, CDR2 SVGAGI (reference sequence). V was pared by 1 base and J by 5 bases, with 11 bases between. The CDR3 sequence is 15 residues long. CDR3 residues: CASSYFAGRTGELFF. Written as DNA, the CDR3 is TGTGCCAGCAGTTACTTTGCAGGGCGTACCGGGGAGCTGTTTTTT.

A note on this clonotype: A much larger clone lies a single base off, so this may be a read error. The chain joins TRBV7-2 to TRBJ2-1; no definite D call. The CDR3 is 14 amino acids. Trimming shortened V by 5 bases and J by 7 bases, and 15 bases separated the two germline ends. The germline CDR1 and CDR2 sequences are SGHTA and FQGNSA. The CDR3 here is CASSLTRKWNEQFF. CDR3 nucleotide sequence: TGTGCCAGCAGCCTCACACGTAAGTGGAATGAGCAGTTCTTC.

V is TRBV30 and J is TRBJ1-5; 8 bases line up with TRBD1. The CDR3 runs to 14 residues. CDR1 and CDR2 (germline): GTSNPN, SVGIG (reference sequence). V trimming: 5 bases; J trimming: 1 base; junction bases outside the gene matches: 4. The CDR3 region has the DNA TGTGCCTGGGACAGGGGTTGGAGCAATCAGCCCCAGCATTTT. It codes for CAWDRGWSNQPQHF.

This clonotype was seen at least ten times. The chain joins TRBV30 to TRBJ2-3; D gene ambiguous. Trimming took 2 bases from V and 4 from J, leaving 16 bases between them. The V gene's germline CDR1 is GTSNPN and CDR2 SVGIG (reference sequence). The CDR3 runs to 15 residues. The CDR3 DNA reads as TGTGCCTGGAGTATGACGGGCCTCGAGGCAGATACGCAGTATTTT. Translated: CAWSMTGLEADTQYF.

This clonotype has a count of ten or more. The chain carries TRBV20-1 and TRBJ1-5; D is unresolved. The germline V gene encodes CDR1 DFQATT and CDR2 SNEGSKA (reference sequence). V dropped 4 bases and J dropped 6 bases, with 10 bases sitting between them. This CDR3 has 12 residues. CDR3 in DNA: TGCAGTGCTAAAGAGGCTTCTCAGCCCCAGCATTTT. It specifies CSAKEASQPQHF.

This clonotype was found many times. The gene calls are TRBV12-3 or TRBV12-4 and TRBJ2-3; 9 positions agree with TRBD2. V shed 3 bases and J 2 bases; nucleotides not matched to a gene: 12. This CDR3 contains 18 residues. CDR3 nucleotides: TGTGCCAGCAGTTTTATTGGGAGTAGCGGGAGTGCCACAGATACGCAGTATTTT. Its translation: CASSFIGSSGSATDTQYF.

The chain joins TRBV20-1 to TRBJ2-2, with TRBD2 as a possible D gene (6 bases). The V and J ends lost 6 bases and 6 bases respectively, with 17 bases between them. CDR1 is DFQATT, CDR2 SNEGSKA, per germline (reference sequence). This CDR3 is built from 14 residues. The CDR3 reads CSAETGGISGELFF. The DNA of the CDR3 is TGCAGTGCCGAGACTGGCGGGATTTCCGGGGAGCTGTTTTTT.

This clonotype was counted many times. The chain couples TRBV6-1 to TRBJ2-5, with D perhaps TRBD1 (8 bases). The germline V gene encodes CDR1 MNHNS and CDR2 SASEGT. Trimming cost V 4 bases and J 4 bases, with 13 bases left between them. The CDR3 has 14 amino acids. CDR3 sequence: CASSATGGGETQYF. CDR3 nucleotide sequence: TGTGCCAGCAGTGCAACAGGGGGGGGAGAGACCCAGTACTTC.

V usage is TRBV6-5 and J usage is TRBJ2-3; D might be TRBD1 (6 bases). V was cut by 2 bases and J by 4 bases, with 16 bases left in between. This CDR3 has 16 amino acids. From germline, CDR1 is MNHEY and CDR2 SVGAGI. The CDR3 loop is CASSYLRGRRADTQYF. The CDR3 DNA reads TGTGCCAGCAGTTACCTCAGGGGTCGCAGAGCAGATACGCAGTATTTT.

The gene calls are TRBV20-1 and TRBJ1-3; D is perhaps TRBD1 (5 bases). The CDR3 totals 20 residues. Germline loops: CDR1 DFQATT, CDR2 SNEGSKA (reference sequence). The V and J ends lost 0 bases and 4 bases respectively, with 28 bases between them. The CDR3 reads CSARDLGRVPAKEQGNTIYF. Written as DNA, the CDR3 is TGCAGTGCTAGAGATCTCGGCAGGGTCCCTGCGAAGGAGCAAGGAAACACCATATATTTT.

V usage is TRBV12-5 and J usage is TRBJ2-1; no definite D call. The CDR3 sequence is 11 residues long. The germline CDR1 and CDR2 sequences are LGHNT and FRNRAP. V was trimmed by 5 bases and J by 8 bases, leaving 7 bases between them. The CDR3: CASGLHDEQFF. CDR3 DNA: TGTGCTAGTGGTCTCCACGATGAGCAGTTCTTC.

The CDR3 reads CASSYTEDRVNEQYF. For the CDR3, the DNA is TGTGCCAGCAGCTACACCGAGGACAGGGTAAACGAGCAGTACTTC. The chain uses TRBV12-3 or TRBV12-4 and TRBJ2-7; TRBD1 agrees at 8 bases. The CDR3 is 15 amino acids. V shed 6 bases, J shed 5 bases, and the junction held 12 bases outside the gene matches.

This chain links TRBV4-2 with TRBJ2-1; 7 nucleotides agree with TRBD2. CDR1 and CDR2 from the germline V gene are LGHNA and YNFKEQ. Trimming cost V 0 bases and J 2 bases; bases outside gene matches: 16. The length of the CDR3 is 20 residues. The CDR3 protein is CASSQDLTGEGLVTYNEQFF. CDR3 bases: TGTGCCAGCAGCCAAGACCTAACCGGTGAAGGACTAGTAACCTACAATGAGCAGTTCTTC.

CDR3 residues: CASSWLGGASTDTQYF. Written as DNA, the CDR3 is TGTGCCAGCAGCTGGCTGGGAGGGGCAAGCACAGATACGCAGTATTTT. The chain carries TRBV7-3 and TRBJ2-3; 7 nucleotides match TRBD2. The germline V gene encodes CDR1 SGHTA and CDR2 FQGTGA. The CDR3 is 16 residues long. The ends lost 4 bases at V and 0 bases at J; junction bases unmatched: 7.

This chain connects TRBV6-1 to TRBJ1-5; D unclear. V lost 1 base to trimming and J lost 3 bases, with 10 bases between them. The CDR3 covers 15 residues. Germline CDR1 is MNHNS and CDR2 is SASEGT. CDR3 loop: CASSEDWRNNQPQHF. In nucleotides, the CDR3 is TGTGCCAGCAGTGAAGATTGGCGGAACAATCAGCCCCAGCATTTT.

This clonotype was seen a few times. This chain links TRBV20-1 with TRBJ2-7, with 7 bases lining up with TRBD2. The CDR3 contains 14 residues. Per the germline V gene, CDR1 is DFQATT and CDR2 is SNEGSKA (reference sequence). The V segment lost 6 bases and the J segment 7 bases; nucleotides outside the gene matches: 15. CDR3: CSADPVAGVGEQYF. CDR3 sequence (DNA): TGCAGTGCCGACCCGGTCGCGGGAGTTGGTGAGCAGTACTTC.

The CDR3 bases are TGTGCCAGCAATAGCGGGAGAAACTACGAGCAGTACTTC. Translation: CASNSGRNYEQYF. The chain carries TRBV25-1 and TRBJ2-7; 9 bases map to TRBD2. The germline V gene has CDR1 MGHDK and CDR2 SYGVNS. The CDR3 totals 13 residues. V was clipped by 7 bases and J by 3 bases; unmatched bases: 4.

A few counts support this clonotype. The chain uses TRBV28 and TRBJ1-6, with D maybe TRBD1 (6 bases). This CDR3 region has 17 residues. Trimming removed 4 bases at V and 0 bases at J, with 13 bases between. Germline CDR1 and CDR2: MDHEN and SYDVKM. The chain's CDR3 is CASSSYTGTSYNSPLHF. DNA of the CDR3: TGTGCCAGCAGTTCCTATACAGGGACCTCCTATAATTCACCCCTCCACTTT.

On this clonotype: A much more abundant neighbour one base away suggests this may be a read error. This sequence joins TRBV2 and TRBJ1-6; the D gene is possibly TRBD1 (5 bases). Per the germline V gene, CDR1 is SNHLY and CDR2 is FYNNEI. The CDR3 is made up of 14 amino acids. The CDR3 DNA reads TGTACCAGCAGTGAAAGGCAGGGCGGGTCACCCCTCCACTTT. Translation: CTSSERQGGSPLHF.

This clonotype has a handful of counts. The V and J genes are TRBV28 and TRBJ2-2, with TRBD1 matching 9 bases. The CDR3 totals 16 residues. Germline V gives CDR1 MDHEN, CDR2 SYDVKM. The junction had 10 bases not matched to a gene; V was cut back by 2 bases and J by 9 bases. The CDR3 reads CASSLRGTGRVRELFF. Written as DNA, the CDR3 is TGTGCCAGCAGTTTAAGGGGGACAGGGAGGGTCCGGGAGCTGTTTTTT.

This clonotype has only a few counts. This chain joins TRBV20-1 and TRBJ2-7; 9 nucleotides match TRBD1. The junction had 6 bases not matched to a gene; V was cut back by 5 bases and J by 4 bases. Germline V gene sequence: CDR1 DFQATT, CDR2 SNEGSKA (reference sequence). The CDR3 has 13 residues. CDR3 in DNA: TGCAGTGCTCCAGGGACAGGGTGGTACGAGCAGTACTTC. Amino acid sequence: CSAPGTGWYEQYF.

The rearrangement uses TRBV6-1 and TRBJ2-6, with D possibly being TRBD2 (6 bases). This CDR3 contains 12 residues. V lost 5 bases and J 9 bases, leaving 8 bases between the germline ends. Germline CDR1 and CDR2: MNHNS and SASEGT. CDR3 region: CASSLGLNVLTF. CDR3 bases: TGTGCCAGCAGTTTGGGACTCAACGTCCTGACTTTC.

V is TRBV2 and J is TRBJ1-3; D remains unclear. There are 12 residues in the CDR3. The V end lost 5 bases, the J end lost 8 bases, and 10 bases lay between the germline ends. Germline assignment: CDR1 SNHLY and CDR2 FYNNEI. The CDR3 loop reads CASSPLLHTIYF. CDR3 in DNA: TGTGCCAGCAGTCCTCTTCTGCACACCATATATTTT.

This clonotype was recorded a few times. The chain couples TRBV6-5 to TRBJ1-4, with D possibly matching TRBD1 (6 bases). CDR3 length equals 15 residues. Germline assignment: CDR1 MNHEY and CDR2 SVGAGI. V was cut by 4 bases and J by 7 bases, with 16 bases left in between. CDR3 region: CASSFAGAGGEKLFF. CDR3 DNA sequence: TGTGCCAGCAGTTTCGCGGGGGCTGGCGGTGAAAAACTGTTTTTT.

Worth noting for this clonotype: Being one base from a much bigger clone, this may be a read error. This sequence joins TRBV20-1 and TRBJ2-3; 8 nucleotides match TRBD2. V shed 5 bases and J 2 bases; nucleotides not matched to a gene: 9. Looked up from germline, CDR1 is DFQATT and CDR2 is SNEGSKA (reference sequence). This CDR3 contains 15 residues. This CDR3 is CSARRTAGATDTQYF. CDR3 sequence (DNA): TGCAGTGCTCGTCGTACAGCGGGAGCCACAGATACGCAGTATTTT.

The rearrangement uses TRBV27 and TRBJ2-3, with TRBD1 matching over 7 bases. This CDR3 is 14 amino acids long. The J segment lost 2 bases and the V segment lost 6 bases, leaving 5 bases of the junction unmatched. Germline V CDR1 and CDR2: MNHEY, SMNVEV (reference sequence). DNA for the CDR3: TGTGCCAGCAGAAAGGGACAGCACACAGATACGCAGTATTTT. Encoded protein: CASRKGQHTDTQYF.

This sequence joins TRBV2 and TRBJ2-5; TRBD2 matches at 16 bases. With V trimmed by 7 bases and J by 2 bases, 13 bases remained unmatched. CDR3 length: 19 amino acids. Germline V gene data show CDR1 as SNHLY and CDR2 as FYNNEI. This CDR3 reads CASISGTSGRVDEQETQYF. The CDR3 coding sequence is TGTGCCAGCATATCCGGGACTAGCGGGAGGGTAGACGAACAAGAGACCCAGTACTTC.

This clonotype was counted at least ten times. J is TRBJ1-3 and V is TRBV11-2; 7 bases agree with TRBD1. Germline CDR1 and CDR2: SGHAT and FQNNGV. Unmatched junction bases numbered 2, after V lost 3 bases and J lost 3 bases. The CDR3 sequence is 14 residues long. DNA for the CDR3: TGTGCCAGCAGCTTCAACAGGGGTGGAAACACCATATATTTT. Its protein product is CASSFNRGGNTIYF. Using reference TRBV11-2 and TRBJ1-3 for the parts outside the CDR3, the full variable domain is EAGVAQSPRYKIIEKRQSVAFWCNPISGHATLYWYQQILGQGPKLLIQFQNNGVVDDSQLPKDRFSAERLKGVDSTLKIQPAKLEDSAVYLCASSFNRGGNTIYFGEGSWLTVV.

As regards this clonotype: A much larger clone differs from this one at a single base, so this may be a read error. The CDR3 bases are TGTGCCAGCATTGGTCCTAGTCTCAATGAGCAGTTCTTC. Translating it yields CASIGPSLNEQFF. The rearrangement links TRBV6-2 or TRBV6-3 to TRBJ2-1; D is ambiguous. V lost 7 bases to trimming and J lost 6 bases, with 13 bases between them. Germline V gene lookup returns CDR1 MNHEY and CDR2 SVGEGT. The CDR3 is made up of 13 amino acids.